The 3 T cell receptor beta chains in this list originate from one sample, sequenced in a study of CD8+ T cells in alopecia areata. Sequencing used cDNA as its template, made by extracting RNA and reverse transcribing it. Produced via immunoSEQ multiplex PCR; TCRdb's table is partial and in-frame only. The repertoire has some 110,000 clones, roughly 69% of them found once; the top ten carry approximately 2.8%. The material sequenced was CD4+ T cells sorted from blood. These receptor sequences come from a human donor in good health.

The CDR3 DNA reads as TGTGCCAGCAGCCAAGGCGCAGGGGTTACGCAGTATTTT. Amino acid sequence: CASSQGAGVTQYF. V and J are TRBV14 and TRBJ2-3; possibly TRBD1 for D (6 bases). V was pared by 1 base and J by 8 bases, with 10 bases between. There are 13 residues in the CDR3. Germline loops: CDR1 SGHDN, CDR2 FVKESK.

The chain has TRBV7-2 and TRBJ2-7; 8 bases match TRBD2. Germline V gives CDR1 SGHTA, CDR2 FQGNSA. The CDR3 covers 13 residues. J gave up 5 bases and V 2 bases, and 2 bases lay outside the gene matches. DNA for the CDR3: TGTGCCAGCAGCTTAACGGGGGGGAACGAGCAGTACTTC. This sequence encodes CASSLTGGNEQYF.

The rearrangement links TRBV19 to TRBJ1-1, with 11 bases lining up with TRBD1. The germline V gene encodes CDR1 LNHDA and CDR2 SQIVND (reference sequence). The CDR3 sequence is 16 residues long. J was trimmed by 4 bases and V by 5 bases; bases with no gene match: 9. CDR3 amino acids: CASSSSDRGLFTEAFF. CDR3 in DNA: TGTGCCAGTAGTTCATCGGACAGGGGGCTGTTCACTGAAGCTTTCTTT.